The 28 T cell receptor beta chains below come from one sample, sequenced in a study of cytomegalovirus exposure and HLA in healthy donors. The PCR had 60 Vbeta and 13 Jbeta primers. Profiling relied on immunoSEQ multiplex PCR, and the TCRdb table lists in-frame clones only, not all of them. Counted here are 150,000 to 180,000 clones, approximately 79% occurring once; the ten biggest clones make up 5.5% to 8.5%. The sequencing input was PBMCs. The receptors come from a woman aged 45 to 65 in good health and CMV-seropositive.

The V gene is TRBV10-3, the J gene TRBJ2-1, with TRBD2 matching over 8 bases. Germline V gene data show CDR1 as ENHRY and CDR2 as SYGVKD. The CDR3 has 16 amino acids. V dropped 4 bases and J dropped 4; count of bases not matched to a gene: 9. CDR3 DNA sequence: TGTGCCATCAGTGGAACGGCGGGGGGACTATACAATGAGCAGTTCTTC. This gives the protein CAISGTAGGLYNEQFF.

The chain has TRBV27 and TRBJ1-6; unclear D gene. The CDR3 is 15 amino acids. Per the germline V gene, CDR1 is MNHEY and CDR2 is SMNVEV (reference sequence). Trimming pared 2 bases from V and 5 bases from J, leaving 10 bases between. Here the CDR3 DNA reads TGTGCCAGCAGTTTAGGGCGCGCTCATAATTCACCCCTCCACTTT. The encoded protein is CASSLGRAHNSPLHF.

This clone appeared a single time. The chain uses TRBV29-1 and TRBJ1-2; TRBD1 matches 10 bases. V gave up 4 bases and J gave up 8 bases; unmatched junction bases: 7. The CDR3 covers 13 residues. Germline values: CDR1 SQVTM, CDR2 ANQGSEA. CDR3 residues: CSVAHGTGDGYTF. The CDR3 DNA sequence: TGCAGCGTTGCCCACGGGACAGGGGACGGCTACACCTTC.

V usage is TRBV19 and J usage is TRBJ2-5; D is possibly TRBD2 (5 bases). CDR1 is LNHDA and CDR2 is SQIVND in the germline V gene (reference sequence). Trimming removed 5 bases from V and 6 bases from J, with 13 bases in between. The CDR3 is 13 amino acids. Here the CDR3 DNA reads TGTGCCAGTAGTCCGGGATTCGGGAAGACCCAGTACTTC. Amino acids: CASSPGFGKTQYF.

V gene TRBV30 combines with J gene TRBJ1-1; D gene ambiguous. Germline V lookup: CDR1 GTSNPN, CDR2 SVGIG (reference sequence). CDR3 length: 13 residues. The V gene lost 4 bases and the J gene lost 3 bases, with 12 bases spanning the gap. The CDR3 spells CAWTKTPYTEAFF. For the CDR3, the DNA is TGTGCCTGGACGAAGACACCCTACACTGAAGCTTTCTTT.

This rearrangement joins TRBV11-2 to TRBJ1-2; possibly TRBD1 for D (5 bases). The CDR3 totals 13 residues. Trimming shortened V by 5 bases and J by 8 bases, and 15 bases separated the two germline ends. Germline values: CDR1 SGHAT, CDR2 FQNNGV. The CDR3 nucleotides read TGTGCCAGCAGCCCATCCATTAGGGGAGGCTACACCTTC. Protein product: CASSPSIRGGYTF.

The rearrangement links TRBV6-6 to TRBJ1-2, with a weak D call TRBD1 (5 bases). V was pared by 2 bases and J by 3 bases, with 13 bases between. Germline V lookup: CDR1 MNHNY, CDR2 SVGAGI (reference sequence). CDR3 length: 15 residues. The chain's CDR3 is CASSYLPAGDYGYTF. CDR3 in DNA: TGTGCCAGCAGTTACCTTCCGGCGGGGGACTATGGCTACACCTTC.

The chain has TRBV9 and TRBJ2-3; D is possibly TRBD1 (5 bases). Trimming pared 0 bases from V and 1 base from J, leaving 12 bases between. The germline V gene has CDR1 SGDLS and CDR2 YYNGEE. This CDR3 has 16 residues. The CDR3 sequence is CASSVVREDGTDTQYF. The CDR3 DNA reads TGTGCCAGCAGCGTAGTCAGGGAAGACGGCACAGATACGCAGTATTTT.

This rearrangement joins TRBV13 to TRBJ2-1; TRBD2 matches at 16 bases. The germline gives CDR1 PRHDT, CDR2 FYEKMQ (reference sequence). This CDR3 is 19 amino acids long. The ends lost 3 bases at V and 5 bases at J; junction bases unmatched: 10. The CDR3 region is CASSFPGTSGGAKNNEQFF. The CDR3 DNA follows: TGTGCCAGCAGCTTCCCTGGGACTAGCGGGGGGGCAAAAAACAATGAGCAGTTCTTC. The full variable domain, in which reference TRBV13 and TRBJ2-1 provide the parts outside the CDR3, is AAGVIQSPRHLIKEKRETATLKCYPIPRHDTVYWYQQGPGQDPQFLISFYEKMQSDKGSIPDRFSAQQFSDYHSELNMSSLELGDSALYFCASSFPGTSGGAKNNEQFFGPGTRLTVL.

In its sample, this clone was seen once. The chain couples TRBV6-1 to TRBJ2-7, with TRBD1 as a possible D gene (6 bases). From germline, CDR1 is MNHNS and CDR2 SASEGT. This CDR3 comprises 15 residues. Trimming shortened V by 2 bases and J by 0 bases, and 11 bases separated the two germline ends. CDR3 residues: CASSERGQSSYEQYF. The CDR3 coding sequence is TGTGCCAGCAGTGAACGTGGACAGAGCTCCTACGAGCAGTACTTC.

CDR3 coding DNA: TGTGCCAGCAGCCAGCGGACAGGGGTCATCGAGCAGTACTTC. It codes for CASSQRTGVIEQYF. The chain links TRBV11-1 to TRBJ2-7, with 9 nucleotides matching TRBD1. The ends lost 5 bases at V and 6 bases at J; junction bases unmatched: 8. The CDR3 sequence is 14 residues long. In germline, CDR1 is SGHAT, CDR2 FQDESV (reference sequence).

V gene TRBV9 combines with J gene TRBJ1-2, with D possibly being TRBD1 (6 bases). The V and J ends lost 4 bases and 2 bases respectively, with 15 bases between them. Germline V gene data show CDR1 as SGDLS and CDR2 as YYNGEE. This CDR3 region has 15 residues. The CDR3, as DNA: TGTGCCAGCAGCAAGGGGGGGGCCGAGAACTATGGCTACACCTTC. Translating it yields CASSKGGAENYGYTF. Full variable domain (rest looked up from reference TRBV9 and TRBJ1-2): DSGVTQTPKHLITATGQRVTLRCSPRSGDLSVYWYQQSLDQGLQFLIQYYNGEERAKGNILERFSAQQFPDLHSELNLSSLELGDSALYFCASSKGGAENYGYTFGSGTRLTVV.

This chain joins TRBV27 and TRBJ1-4; 9 nucleotides match TRBD1. The trim removed 5 bases at V and 10 bases at J, leaving 8 bases unmatched. CDR3 size: 14 residues. CDR1 and CDR2 (germline): MNHEY, SMNVEV (reference sequence). The DNA for the CDR3 is TGTGCCAGCAGTCCGGGACAGGGAATGGGAAAACTGTTTTTT. Its protein is CASSPGQGMGKLFF.

The chain links TRBV2 to TRBJ1-2, with TRBD1 as a possible D gene (6 bases). Germline lookup yields CDR1 SNHLY and CDR2 FYNNEI. The CDR3 totals 13 residues. V was pared by 6 bases and J by 2 bases, with 10 bases between. The CDR3 region is CASSRQVNYGYTF. DNA of the CDR3: TGTGCCAGCAGCAGACAGGTGAACTATGGCTACACCTTC.

V is TRBV2 and J is TRBJ2-2, with 9 bases matching TRBD2. Germline values: CDR1 SNHLY, CDR2 FYNNEI. V gave up 8 bases and J gave up 4 bases; unmatched junction bases: 8. This CDR3 is built from 15 residues. The CDR3 spells CASSLGGGATGELFF. CDR3 coding DNA: TGTGCCAGCTCCTTAGGCGGGGGGGCCACCGGGGAGCTGTTTTTT.

The rearrangement links TRBV2 to TRBJ2-4; weak D call: TRBD2 (6 bases). This CDR3 contains 17 residues. Germline loops: CDR1 SNHLY, CDR2 FYNNEI. V was shortened by 7 bases and J by 0 bases, with 19 bases between the two germline ends. CDR3 nucleotides: TGTGCCAGCACCTCCAGGGTGGGGACTCCAGCCAAAAACATTCAGTACTTC. This sequence encodes CASTSRVGTPAKNIQYF.

Comment on this clone: The identical CDR3 is also encoded by other nucleotide sequences in the sample. The V and J genes are TRBV27 and TRBJ2-7, with 10 bases that match TRBD1. Germline V gene sequence: CDR1 MNHEY, CDR2 SMNVEV (reference sequence). V shed 5 bases, J shed 2 bases, and the junction held 3 bases outside the gene matches. This CDR3 spans 14 amino acids. This chain's CDR3 is CASSVGQGAYEQYF. CDR3 coding DNA: TGTGCCAGCAGTGTTGGACAGGGGGCCTACGAGCAGTACTTC.

The chain combines TRBV5-1 with TRBJ2-3; 7 bases are a match to TRBD1. The CDR3 has 14 residues. Germline V gene data show CDR1 as SGHRS and CDR2 as YFSETQ. The junction had 2 bases not matched to a gene; V was cut back by 2 bases and J by 2 bases. The CDR3: CASSFGQATDTQYF. CDR3 bases: TGCGCCAGCAGCTTCGGACAGGCCACAGATACGCAGTATTTT.

The rearrangement links TRBV15 to TRBJ2-3, with 8 positions matching TRBD1. V was pared by 1 base and J by 3 bases, with 3 bases of the junction left unmatched. CDR3 length: 15 residues. Germline V gene data show CDR1 as LNHNV and CDR2 as YYDKDF (reference sequence). DNA of the CDR3: TGTGCCACCAGCAGAGGCCGGACAGGGACAGATACGCAGTATTTT. Protein product: CATSRGRTGTDTQYF.

The CDR3 DNA reads as TGTGCCAGCAGCTCTCGGACAGACTCCTACGAGCAGTACTTC. Protein sequence: CASSSRTDSYEQYF. The chain uses TRBV7-9 and TRBJ2-7; a possible D gene is TRBD1 (6 bases). Trimming removed 4 bases at V and 0 bases at J, with 10 bases between. Per germline, CDR1 SEHNR and CDR2 FQNEAQ (reference sequence). This CDR3 is 14 amino acids long.

This clone was recorded a few times. The rearrangement links TRBV5-1 to TRBJ1-1; the D is unclear. The V gene's germline CDR1 is SGHRS and CDR2 YFSETQ. V was cut by 7 bases and J by 1 base, with 11 bases left in between. This CDR3 spans 13 amino acids. In DNA, the CDR3 is TGCGCCAGCCAGGCAGCCGGGAACACTGAAGCTTTCTTT. This codes for CASQAAGNTEAFF.

V is TRBV5-1 and J is TRBJ2-1; the match to TRBD2 covers 8 bases. The V gene's germline CDR1 is SGHRS and CDR2 YFSETQ. The CDR3 length is 14 residues. V shed 0 bases, J shed 9 bases, and the junction held 5 bases outside the gene matches. DNA for the CDR3: TGCGCCAGCAGCTTGGATTCCGGGACTAGTGAGCAGTTCTTC. Translation gives CASSLDSGTSEQFF.

This rearrangement joins TRBV6-1 to TRBJ2-1; 8 bases line up with TRBD1. V lost 6 bases, J lost 5 bases, and 9 bases stayed unmatched. The V gene's germline CDR1 is MNHNS and CDR2 SASEGT. The CDR3 sequence is 15 residues long. The CDR3 DNA sequence: TGTGCCAGCAGGACCCCGAAGACAGGGGACAATGAGCAGTTCTTC. Translation: CASRTPKTGDNEQFF.

The rearrangement joins TRBV29-1 to TRBJ2-2, with a possible D match to TRBD2 (5 bases). This CDR3 has 12 residues. Trimming cost V 5 bases and J 5 bases, with 9 bases left between them. Per the germline V gene, CDR1 is SQVTM and CDR2 is ANQGSEA. CDR3 coding DNA: TGCAGCGTTCGACGGGGAACCGGGGAGCTGTTTTTT. Its protein product is CSVRRGTGELFF.

V is TRBV4-1 and J is TRBJ2-7, with 8 bases that match TRBD1. Germline V gene data show CDR1 as MGHRA and CDR2 as YSYEKL. This CDR3 spans 16 amino acids. V shed 0 bases, J shed 3 bases, and the junction held 7 bases outside the gene matches. The CDR3 DNA is TGCGCCAGCAGCCAAGATGGTCAGGGGGCAAGCTACGAGCAGTACTTC. Translating it yields CASSQDGQGASYEQYF.

The chain links TRBV6-1 to TRBJ2-3, with a weak D call TRBD2 (6 bases). Trimming pared 5 bases from V and 0 bases from J, leaving 12 bases between. Germline CDR1 MNHNS, CDR2 SASEGT. The CDR3 spans 15 residues. This chain's CDR3 is CASSSDYTSTDTQYF. The CDR3 DNA is TGTGCCAGCAGTTCGGACTATACTAGCACAGATACGCAGTATTTT.

The V and J genes are TRBV6-5 and TRBJ1-5; D is unclear. V shed 5 bases and J shed 6 bases, with 11 bases lying between them. The V gene's germline CDR1 is MNHEY and CDR2 SVGAGI. This CDR3 has 13 amino acids. DNA of the CDR3: TGTGCCAGCAGTGAAAAGGGAGGTCAGCCCCAGCATTTT. Translated: CASSEKGGQPQHF.

The V gene is TRBV19, the J gene TRBJ1-6; TRBD1 aligns across 8 bases. Looked up from germline, CDR1 is LNHDA and CDR2 is SQIVND (reference sequence). The V gene end was trimmed by 4 bases and the J gene end by 15 bases; junction bases not matched to a gene: 11. The CDR3 sequence is 14 residues long. CDR3 bases: TGTGCCAGTAGTACCCCAGGGGGCGCGTCGGACCTCCACTTT. Protein sequence: CASSTPGGASDLHF. The full variable domain, rest sourced from reference TRBV19 and TRBJ1-6, is DGGITQSPKYLFRKEGQNVTLSCEQNLNHDAMYWYRQDPGQGLRLIYYSQIVNDFQKGDIAEGYSVSREKKESFPLTVTSAQKNPTAFYLCASSTPGGASDLHFGNGTRLTVT.